This T cell receptor (beta chain) stems from a study of graft-versus-host responses after intestinal transplantation (dated by TCRdb to the early 2020s). Background on the whole study: The transplants that recipients received were multivisceral, liver-intestinal, or isolated intestinal. Every recipient was given anti-thymocyte globulin induction, followed by approximately three years of maintenance tacrolimus and steroids. After intestinal transplantation, graft-versus-host and host-versus-graft alloreactive T cell clones in the graft, circulation and bone marrow were tracked using bulk TCR-beta CDR3 sequencing. To identify alloreactive clones, pre-transplant mixed lymphocyte reaction products were sequenced and compared with unstimulated pre-transplant donor and recipient T cells. Of the approximately 25 intestinal transplant recipients enrolled in the cohort, one of whom was a retransplant, 3 patients without pretransplant specimens were excluded. Donor T cell macrochimerism was defined as a peak of at least 4% donor T cells among recipient peripheral blood mononuclear cells. Rather than being sequenced by the commercial service, samples from three later patients were sequenced in-house on an Illumina MiSeq and processed with MiXCR.

Libraries were constructed by the immunoSEQ multiplex PCR assay. In most patients, genomic DNA was isolated using the Qiagen DNeasy Blood and Tissue Kit and sent frozen to Adaptive Biotechnologies for TCR sequencing. For most patients, high-throughput TCR-beta CDR3 sequencing of genomic DNA was performed by Adaptive Biotechnologies. In the original analysis: TCR sequencing data were retrieved from Adaptive's ImmunoSEQ software for 15 to 20 patients, whereas a few other patients were processed with MiXCR and VDJtools. To correct CD4 versus CD8 sorting errors, sequences present in both subsets at a frequency ratio below 5:1 were removed. Because the origin of CDR3 nucleotide sequences shared between donor and recipient could not be assigned, those sequences were removed. Alloreactive clones required at least 2-fold expansion over unstimulated cells and minimum CFSE-low frequency of 0.002% (template counts) or 0.001% (read counts). Mappable clones were those detected in sequenced pre-transplant spleen, lymph node, or MLR CFSE-low populations of the donor or recipient. Cumulative frequency of alloreactive clones was calculated as a percentage of all sequences weighted by copy number. TCRdb stores this immuneACCESS table with in-frame sequences only. Part of the clones is absent; in the studies checked, under half of the shortfall reflects unresolved V genes, and no reason is known for the rest. V, J and clone size are those of that table, while D and trimming were read from the DNA. The sample profile shows around 110,000 clones; about nine tenths of them were found once. The ten largest account for roughly 0.17% of the sample.

The CDR3, cysteine through phenylalanine, is 15 amino acids long. CDR3 DNA only is kept here, 45 bases in frame from base 1. Per the germline V gene (reference sequence), SGHKS is the CDR1 and YYEKEE is the CDR2. Germline trimming: 0 bases from V, 3 bases from J; junction bases outside gene matches: 4. The research as a whole found: Early after transplant, peak levels of circulating GvH clones were associated with declines in HvG clones. The relatively low number and heterogeneity of intestinal transplant patients limited the conclusions. GvH clones turned up in recipient bone marrow, with some appearing earlier in ileal mucosa or blood, a pattern consistent with an intestinal mucosal origin. In patients with donor T cell macrochimerism, the allografts had high GvH to HvG T cell clonal ratios.

For this clone: Its antigen is not yet known. One base away there is no much larger clone; base qualities are not given.

In the paper's terms, the time point label means: cells obtained before transplantation from donor or recipient. CD3+CD4+ and CD3+CD8+ populations were FACS-sorted from unstimulated pre-transplant donor and recipient cells taken from spleen or lymph nodes. The chain joins TRBV5-5 to TRBJ1-2; a stretch of 8 junction bases matches TRBD1. This TCR was recovered from a human donor who received an intestinal transplant. This sample comprised unstimulated CD4+ T cells sorted from spleen or lymph node cells, obtained before intestinal transplant. The bases are TGTGCCAGCAGCTTGGCCTTACAGGGGGACTATGGCTACACCTTC. Its translation is CASSLALQGDYGYTF.